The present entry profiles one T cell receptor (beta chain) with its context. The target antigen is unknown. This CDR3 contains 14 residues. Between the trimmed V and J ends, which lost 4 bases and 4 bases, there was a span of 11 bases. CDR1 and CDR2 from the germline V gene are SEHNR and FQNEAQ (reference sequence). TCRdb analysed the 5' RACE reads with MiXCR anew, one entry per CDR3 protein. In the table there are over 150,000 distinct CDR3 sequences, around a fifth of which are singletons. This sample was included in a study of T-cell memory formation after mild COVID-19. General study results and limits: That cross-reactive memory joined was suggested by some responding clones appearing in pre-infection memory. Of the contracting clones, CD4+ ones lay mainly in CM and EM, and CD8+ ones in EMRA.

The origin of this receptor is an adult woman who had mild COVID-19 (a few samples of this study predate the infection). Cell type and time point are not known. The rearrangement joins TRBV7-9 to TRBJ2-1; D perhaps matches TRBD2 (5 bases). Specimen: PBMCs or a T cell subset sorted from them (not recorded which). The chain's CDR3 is CASSYPGKYNEQFF. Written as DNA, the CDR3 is TGTGCCAGCAGCTATCCGGGGAAATACAATGAGCAGTTCTTC.